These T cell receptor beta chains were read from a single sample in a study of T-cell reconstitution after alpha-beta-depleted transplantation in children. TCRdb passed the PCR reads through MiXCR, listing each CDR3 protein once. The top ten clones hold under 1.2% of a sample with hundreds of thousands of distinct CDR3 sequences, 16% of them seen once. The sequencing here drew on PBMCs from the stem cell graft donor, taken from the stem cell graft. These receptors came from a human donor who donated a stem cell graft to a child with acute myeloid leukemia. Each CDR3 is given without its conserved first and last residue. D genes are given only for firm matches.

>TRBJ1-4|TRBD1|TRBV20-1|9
SATPGTELF
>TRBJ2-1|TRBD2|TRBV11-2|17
ASSRKLAGGTMSYNEQF
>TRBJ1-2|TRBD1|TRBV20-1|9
SAGTGQGYT
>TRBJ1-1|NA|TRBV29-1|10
SGGPRGTEAF
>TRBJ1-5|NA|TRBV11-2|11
ASSLEPYRPQH
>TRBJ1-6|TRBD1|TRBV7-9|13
ASSLGGTGNSPLH
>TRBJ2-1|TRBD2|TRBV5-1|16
ASSLVPLLAGGPYEQF
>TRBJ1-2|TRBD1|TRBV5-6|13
ASSLPDRDIYGYT
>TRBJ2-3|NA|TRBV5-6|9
ASSFSHTQY
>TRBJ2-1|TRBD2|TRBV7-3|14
ASSWTSGGAGNEQF
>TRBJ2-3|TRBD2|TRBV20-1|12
SASVGGEADTQY
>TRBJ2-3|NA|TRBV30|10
ALEIWADTQY
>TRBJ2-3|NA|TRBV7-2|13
ASSLDRQVADTQY
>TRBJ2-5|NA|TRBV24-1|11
ATSDQGLETQY
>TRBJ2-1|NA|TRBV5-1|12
ASSWGDSRNEQF
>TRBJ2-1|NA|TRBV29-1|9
SVEEGREQF
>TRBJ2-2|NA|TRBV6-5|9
ASSYSGYLF
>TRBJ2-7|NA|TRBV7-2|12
ASSLEGGGYEQY